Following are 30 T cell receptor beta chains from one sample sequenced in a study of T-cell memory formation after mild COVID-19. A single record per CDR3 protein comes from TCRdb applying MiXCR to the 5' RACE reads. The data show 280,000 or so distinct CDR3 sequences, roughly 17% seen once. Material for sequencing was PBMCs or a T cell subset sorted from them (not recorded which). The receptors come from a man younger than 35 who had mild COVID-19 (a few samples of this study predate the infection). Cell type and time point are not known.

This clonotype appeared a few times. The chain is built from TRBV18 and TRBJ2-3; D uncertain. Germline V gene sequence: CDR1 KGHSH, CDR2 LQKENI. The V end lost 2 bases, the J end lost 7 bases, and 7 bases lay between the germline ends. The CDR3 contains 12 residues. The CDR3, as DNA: TGTGCCAGCTCACCAAATCCGTATACGCAGTATTTT. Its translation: CASSPNPYTQYF.

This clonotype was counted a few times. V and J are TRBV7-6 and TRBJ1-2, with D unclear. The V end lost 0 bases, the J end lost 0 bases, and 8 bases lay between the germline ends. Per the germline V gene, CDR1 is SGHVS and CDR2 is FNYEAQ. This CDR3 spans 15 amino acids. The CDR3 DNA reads TGTGCCAGCAGCTTAGCGGGCAGAGCTAACTATGGCTACACCTTC. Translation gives CASSLAGRANYGYTF.

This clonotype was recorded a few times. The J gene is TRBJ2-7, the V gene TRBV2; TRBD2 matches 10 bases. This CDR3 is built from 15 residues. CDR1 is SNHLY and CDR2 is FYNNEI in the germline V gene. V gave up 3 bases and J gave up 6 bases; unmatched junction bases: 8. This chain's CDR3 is CASSDAPSGGREQYF. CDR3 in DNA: TGTGCCAGCAGTGATGCCCCTAGCGGGGGCCGCGAGCAGTACTTC.

In DNA form, the CDR3 reads TGCGCCAGCAGCTTGGAGGCCAGGGGGATCGATGAGCAGTTCTTC. Amino acid sequence: CASSLEARGIDEQFF. The rearrangement uses TRBV5-1 and TRBJ2-1, with 7 positions matching TRBD1. Germline lookup yields CDR1 SGHRS and CDR2 YFSETQ. The CDR3 is made up of 15 amino acids. V was pared by 0 bases and J by 8 bases, with 8 bases of the junction left unmatched.

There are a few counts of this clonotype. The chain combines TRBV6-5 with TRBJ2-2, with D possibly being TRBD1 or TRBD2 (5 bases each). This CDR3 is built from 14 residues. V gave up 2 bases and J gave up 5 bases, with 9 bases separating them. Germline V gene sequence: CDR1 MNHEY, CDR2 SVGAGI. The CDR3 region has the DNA TGTGCCAGCAGTTACGGGACCTCGACCGGGGAGCTGTTTTTT. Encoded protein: CASSYGTSTGELFF.

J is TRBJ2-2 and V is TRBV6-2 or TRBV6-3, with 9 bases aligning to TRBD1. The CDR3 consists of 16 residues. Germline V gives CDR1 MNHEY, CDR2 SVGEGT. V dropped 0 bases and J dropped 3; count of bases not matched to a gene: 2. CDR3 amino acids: CASSYSWTGDTGELFF. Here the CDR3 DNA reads TGTGCCAGCAGTTACTCCTGGACAGGGGACACCGGGGAGCTGTTTTTT.

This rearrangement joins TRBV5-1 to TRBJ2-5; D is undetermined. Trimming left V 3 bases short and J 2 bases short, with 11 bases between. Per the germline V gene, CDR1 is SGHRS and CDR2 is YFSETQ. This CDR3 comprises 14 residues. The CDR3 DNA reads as TGCGCCAGCAGCTCCAGACCCAGGCAAGAGACCCAGTACTTC. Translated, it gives CASSSRPRQETQYF.

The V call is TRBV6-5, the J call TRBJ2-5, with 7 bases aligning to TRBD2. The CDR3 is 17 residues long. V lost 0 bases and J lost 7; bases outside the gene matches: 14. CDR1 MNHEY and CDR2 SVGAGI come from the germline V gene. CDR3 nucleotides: TGTGCCAGCAGTTACTCGATCAGCGGGGCATCGGGCTGGACCCAGTACTTC. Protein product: CASSYSISGASGWTQYF.

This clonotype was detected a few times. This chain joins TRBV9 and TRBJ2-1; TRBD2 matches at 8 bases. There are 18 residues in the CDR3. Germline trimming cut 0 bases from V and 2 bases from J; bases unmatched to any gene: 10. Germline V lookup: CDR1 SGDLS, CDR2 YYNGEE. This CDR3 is CASSVDGRAGDTYNEQFF. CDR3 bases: TGTGCCAGCAGCGTAGACGGAAGAGCGGGGGATACCTACAATGAGCAGTTCTTC.

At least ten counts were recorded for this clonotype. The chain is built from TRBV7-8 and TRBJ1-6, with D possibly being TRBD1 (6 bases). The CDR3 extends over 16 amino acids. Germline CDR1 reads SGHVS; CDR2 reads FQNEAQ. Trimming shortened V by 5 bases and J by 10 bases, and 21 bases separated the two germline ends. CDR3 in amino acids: CASSPPRQGNLSPLHF. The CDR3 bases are TGTGCCAGCAGCCCCCCCCGGCAGGGGAATCTATCACCCCTCCACTTT.

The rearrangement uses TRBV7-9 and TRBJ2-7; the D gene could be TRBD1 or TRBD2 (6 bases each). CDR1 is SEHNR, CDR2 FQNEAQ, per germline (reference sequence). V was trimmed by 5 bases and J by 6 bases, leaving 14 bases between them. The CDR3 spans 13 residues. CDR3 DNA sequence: TGTGCCAGCAGCGCCGGGGGCCGTCCCGAGCAGTACGTC. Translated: CASSAGGRPEQYV.

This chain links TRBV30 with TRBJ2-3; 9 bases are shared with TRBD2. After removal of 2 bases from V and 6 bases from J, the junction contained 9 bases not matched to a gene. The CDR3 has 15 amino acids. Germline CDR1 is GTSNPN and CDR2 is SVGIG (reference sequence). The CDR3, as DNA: TGTGCCTGGAGTACAGAAGCGGGGGGCAAGGATACGCAGTATTTT. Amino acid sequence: CAWSTEAGGKDTQYF.

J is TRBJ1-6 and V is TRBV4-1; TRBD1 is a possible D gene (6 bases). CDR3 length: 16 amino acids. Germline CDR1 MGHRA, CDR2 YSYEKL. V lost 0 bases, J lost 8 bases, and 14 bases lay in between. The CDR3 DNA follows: TGCGCCAGCAGCCAAGATTCGACAGGTCGGGATTCACCCCTCCACTTT. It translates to CASSQDSTGRDSPLHF.

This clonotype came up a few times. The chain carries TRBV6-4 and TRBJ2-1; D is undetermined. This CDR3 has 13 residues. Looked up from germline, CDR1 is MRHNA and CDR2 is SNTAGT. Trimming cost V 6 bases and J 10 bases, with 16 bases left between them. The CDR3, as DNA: TGTGCCAGCAGCCCGGTGTTATGGCGGGAGCAGTTCTTC. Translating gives CASSPVLWREQFF.

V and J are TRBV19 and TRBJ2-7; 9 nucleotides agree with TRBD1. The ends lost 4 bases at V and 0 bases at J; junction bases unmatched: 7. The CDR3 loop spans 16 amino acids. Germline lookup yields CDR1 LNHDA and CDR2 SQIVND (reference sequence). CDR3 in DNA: TGTGCCAGTAGTACCCCGGGACAGGGAATCTCCTACGAGCAGTACGTC. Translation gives CASSTPGQGISYEQYV.

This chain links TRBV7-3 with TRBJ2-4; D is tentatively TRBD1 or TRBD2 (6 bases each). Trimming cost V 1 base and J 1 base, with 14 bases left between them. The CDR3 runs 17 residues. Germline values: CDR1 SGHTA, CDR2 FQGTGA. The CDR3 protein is CASSLRERGEAKNIQYF. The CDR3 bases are TGTGCCAGCAGCTTAAGAGAAAGGGGGGAGGCCAAAAACATTCAGTACTTC. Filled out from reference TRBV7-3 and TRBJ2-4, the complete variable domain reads GAGVSQTPSNKVTEKGKYVELRCDPISGHTALYWYRQSLGQGPEFLIYFQGTGAADDSGLPNDRFFAVRPEGSVSTLKIQRTERGDSAVYLCASSLRERGEAKNIQYFGAGTRLSVL.

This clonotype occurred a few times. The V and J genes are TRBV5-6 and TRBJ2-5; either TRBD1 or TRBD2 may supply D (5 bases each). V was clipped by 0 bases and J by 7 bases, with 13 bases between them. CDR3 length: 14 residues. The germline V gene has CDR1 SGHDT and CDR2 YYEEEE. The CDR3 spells CASSLVAGRATQYF. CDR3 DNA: TGTGCCAGCAGCTTGGTTGCAGGGCGGGCGACCCAGTACTTC.

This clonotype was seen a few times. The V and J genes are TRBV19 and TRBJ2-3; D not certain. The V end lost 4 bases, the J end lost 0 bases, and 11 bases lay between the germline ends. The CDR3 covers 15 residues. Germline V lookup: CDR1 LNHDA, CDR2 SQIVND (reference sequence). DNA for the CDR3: TGTGCCAGTAGTAGGACCGATTTGAGCACAGATACGCAGTATTTT. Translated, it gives CASSRTDLSTDTQYF. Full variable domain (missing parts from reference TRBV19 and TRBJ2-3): DGGITQSPKYLFRKEGQNVTLSCEQNLNHDAMYWYRQDPGQGLRLIYYSQIVNDFQKGDIAEGYSVSREKKESFPLTVTSAQKNPTAFYLCASSRTDLSTDTQYFGPGTRLTVL.

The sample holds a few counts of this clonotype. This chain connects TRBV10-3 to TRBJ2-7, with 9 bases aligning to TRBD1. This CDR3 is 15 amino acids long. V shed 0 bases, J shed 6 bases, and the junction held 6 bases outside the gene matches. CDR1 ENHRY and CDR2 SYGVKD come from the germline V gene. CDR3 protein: CAISESGTGITEQYV. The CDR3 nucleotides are TGTGCCATCAGTGAGTCGGGGACAGGGATCACCGAGCAGTACGTC.

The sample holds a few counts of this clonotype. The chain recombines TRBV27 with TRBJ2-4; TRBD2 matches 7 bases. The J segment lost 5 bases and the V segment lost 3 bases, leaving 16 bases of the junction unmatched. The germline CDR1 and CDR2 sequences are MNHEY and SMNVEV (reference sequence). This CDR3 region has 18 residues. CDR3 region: CASSLRTSRAHPENIQYF. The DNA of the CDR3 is TGTGCCAGCAGTTTGAGGACTAGTCGAGCTCACCCAGAAAACATTCAGTACTTC.

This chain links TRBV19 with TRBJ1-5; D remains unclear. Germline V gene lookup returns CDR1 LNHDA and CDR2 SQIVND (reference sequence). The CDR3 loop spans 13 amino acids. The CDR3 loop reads CALSATRNQPQHF. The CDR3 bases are TGTGCGCTCAGTGCGACACGCAATCAGCCCCAGCATTTT.

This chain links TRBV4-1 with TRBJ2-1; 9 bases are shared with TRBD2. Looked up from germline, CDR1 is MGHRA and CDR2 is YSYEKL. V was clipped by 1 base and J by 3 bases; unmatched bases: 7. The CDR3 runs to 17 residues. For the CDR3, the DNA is TGCGCCAGCAGCCAAGGGGAGGGACTAGCCATCTACAATGAGCAGTTCTTC. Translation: CASSQGEGLAIYNEQFF.

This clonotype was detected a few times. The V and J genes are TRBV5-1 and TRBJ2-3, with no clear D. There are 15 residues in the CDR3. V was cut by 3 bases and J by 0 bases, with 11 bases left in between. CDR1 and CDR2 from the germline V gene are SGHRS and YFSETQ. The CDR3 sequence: CASSWTGSSTDTQYF. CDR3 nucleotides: TGCGCCAGCAGCTGGACGGGTTCTAGCACAGATACGCAGTATTTT.

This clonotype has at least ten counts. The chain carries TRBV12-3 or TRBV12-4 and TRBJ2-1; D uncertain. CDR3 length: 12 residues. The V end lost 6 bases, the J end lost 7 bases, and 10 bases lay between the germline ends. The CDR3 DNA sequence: TGTGCCAGCAGCCGAGTAGGGAATGAGCAGTTCTTC. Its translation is CASSRVGNEQFF.

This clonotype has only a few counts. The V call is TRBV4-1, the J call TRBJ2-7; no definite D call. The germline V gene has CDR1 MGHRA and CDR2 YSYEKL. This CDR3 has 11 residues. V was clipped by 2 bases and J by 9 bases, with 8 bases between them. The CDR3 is CASSQNRVQYF. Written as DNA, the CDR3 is TGCGCCAGCAGCCAAAATCGTGTGCAGTACTTC.

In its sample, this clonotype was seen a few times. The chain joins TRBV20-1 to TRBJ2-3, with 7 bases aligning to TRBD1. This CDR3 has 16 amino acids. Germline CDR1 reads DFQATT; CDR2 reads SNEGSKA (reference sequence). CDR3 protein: CSGWEPTGDSTDTQYF. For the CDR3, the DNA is TGCAGCGGGTGGGAACCTACAGGGGACAGCACAGATACGCAGTATTTT.

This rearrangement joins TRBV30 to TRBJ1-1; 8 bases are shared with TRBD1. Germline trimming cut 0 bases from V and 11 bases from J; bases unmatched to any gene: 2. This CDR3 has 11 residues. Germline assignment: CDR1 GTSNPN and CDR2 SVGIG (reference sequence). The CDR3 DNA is TGTGCCTGGAGTGTGGGGGACAGGGCTTTCTTT. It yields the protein CAWSVGDRAFF. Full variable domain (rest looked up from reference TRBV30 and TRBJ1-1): SQTIHQWPATLVQPVGSPLSLECTVEGTSNPNLYWYRQAAGRGLQLLFYSVGIGQISSEVPQNLSASRPQDRQFILSSKKLLLSDSGFYLCAWSVGDRAFFGQGTRLTVV.

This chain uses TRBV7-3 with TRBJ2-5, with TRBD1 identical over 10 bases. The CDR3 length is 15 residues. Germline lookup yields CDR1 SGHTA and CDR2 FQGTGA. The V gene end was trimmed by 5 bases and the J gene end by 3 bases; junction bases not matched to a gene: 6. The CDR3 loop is CASSPTGGEKETQYF. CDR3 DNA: TGTGCCAGCAGCCCGACAGGGGGCGAAAAAGAGACCCAGTACTTC.

CDR3 DNA: TGTGCCAGCTCTGTCGCCGGGACACAGGAGAGGACCCAGTACTTC. Translating it yields CASSVAGTQERTQYF. This chain links TRBV18 with TRBJ2-5; a possible D gene is TRBD1 (6 bases). This CDR3 is 15 amino acids long. V gave up 6 bases and J gave up 7 bases, with 21 bases separating them. Germline V lookup: CDR1 KGHSH, CDR2 LQKENI.

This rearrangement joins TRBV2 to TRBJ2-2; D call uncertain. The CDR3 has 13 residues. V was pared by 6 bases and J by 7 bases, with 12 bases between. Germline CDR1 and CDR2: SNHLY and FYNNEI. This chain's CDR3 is CASRTQVGGELFF. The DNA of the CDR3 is TGTGCCAGCAGGACCCAGGTGGGCGGGGAGCTGTTTTTT.